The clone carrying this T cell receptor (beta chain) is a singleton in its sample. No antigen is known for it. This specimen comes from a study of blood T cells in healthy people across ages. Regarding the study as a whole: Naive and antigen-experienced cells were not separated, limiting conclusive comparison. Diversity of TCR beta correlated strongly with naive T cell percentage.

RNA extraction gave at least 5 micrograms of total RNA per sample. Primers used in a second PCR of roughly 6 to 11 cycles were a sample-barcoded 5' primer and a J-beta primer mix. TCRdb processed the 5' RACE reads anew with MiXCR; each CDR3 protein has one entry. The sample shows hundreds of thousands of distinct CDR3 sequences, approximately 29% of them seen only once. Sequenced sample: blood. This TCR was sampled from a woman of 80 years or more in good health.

CDR3 amino acids: CSPERGETQYF. Here the CDR3 DNA reads TGCAGCCCCGAGCGAGGCGAGACCCAGTACTTC. The chain uses TRBV20-1 and TRBJ2-5, with D unclear. This CDR3 comprises 11 residues. Germline loops: CDR1 DFQATT, CDR2 SNEGSKA (reference sequence).